This T cell receptor (beta chain) was captured in a study of neurological immune-mediated disorders. This clonotype was picked up many times. From 2 million PBMCs stored at -80 C, the unsorted libraries were generated. As for the cDNA, it was generated by 5'RACE with 10-nucleotide random UMIs. The yield of each sequencing run was over 170 million TCR-beta sequences from 15-18 subjects. Each CDR3 protein is one row after TCRdb ran MiXCR on the 5' RACE reads. The sample shows fewer than 40,000 distinct CDR3 sequences, under 6% of them seen only once. Source material: PBMCs. This TCR was sampled from a man aged 18 to 35 in good health.

CDR3 in DNA: TGTGCCACCAGTGATTTCTATGAGGGTGCGGATACGCAGTATTTT. Its translation is CATSDFYEGADTQYF. This chain connects TRBV24-1 to TRBJ2-3, with D possibly TRBD2 on 5 matching bases. Trimming took off 1 base at V and 6 bases at J, with 13 bases between the two ends. Germline V gene sequence: CDR1 KGHDR, CDR2 SFDVKD. This CDR3 spans 15 amino acids.